The T cell receptor beta chain under discussion was sequenced for a study of beta chain features in type 1 diabetes. Across the study: The patients were much like the healthy donors in age, gender and cell yields.

The study, taken as a whole, reports: More deletions and fewer insertions at VDJ junctions were seen in type 1 diabetes patients.

The isolated RNA, all of it, was reverse transcribed, so expressed TCRB transcripts were what got sequenced. Here immunoSEQ multiplex PCR was the method, and the copy in TCRdb shows in-frame clones only, minus some. Of some 240,000 clones in the sample, roughly 10% are singletons; the top ten hold approximately 1.4%. Sorted populations all exceeded 95% purity. Turning to this clone: Its antigen is as yet unknown.

Input material: central memory CD4+ T cells from blood. This clonotype was obtained from a man between 18 and 29 years old in good health.

The chain's CDR3 is CASSFDRGYEQFF. CDR3 bases: TGTGCCAGCAGCTTTGACAGGGGCTATGAGCAGTTCTTC. V gene TRBV7-2 combines with J gene TRBJ2-1, with 8 bases aligning to TRBD1. The CDR3 extends over 13 amino acids. V lost 3 bases, J lost 8 bases, and 3 bases stayed unmatched. Germline CDR1 SGHTA, CDR2 FQGNSA.